Shown below are 8 T cell receptor beta chains from a single sample sequenced in a study of T-cell memory formation after mild COVID-19. TCRdb itself ran the 5' RACE reads through MiXCR, one entry per CDR3 protein. This repertoire shows hundreds of thousands of distinct CDR3 sequences, 20% to 30% found once; its top ten account for about an eighth. Sequencing was performed on PBMCs or a T cell subset sorted from them (not recorded which). The receptors here all came from an adult woman who had mild COVID-19 (a few samples of this study predate the infection). Cell type and time point are not known.

The chain combines TRBV6-6 with TRBJ2-7, with D hard to call. Per germline, CDR1 MNHNY and CDR2 SVGAGI (reference sequence). Between the trimmed V and J ends, which lost 0 bases and 0 bases, there was a span of 12 bases. This CDR3 comprises 16 residues. CDR3 in amino acids: CASSYSGSRSSYEQYF. DNA of the CDR3: TGTGCCAGCAGTTACTCGGGCAGTCGTAGCTCCTACGAGCAGTACTTC.

This sequence joins TRBV9 and TRBJ2-5, with 7 positions matching TRBD1. J gave up 3 bases and V 0 bases, and 20 bases lay outside the gene matches. CDR1 and CDR2 from the germline V gene are SGDLS and YYNGEE. The CDR3 spans 20 residues. The CDR3 nucleotides read TGTGCCAGCAGCGTAGGAGGGGGCCAAAAGAGGGGAAAGACTGAAGAGACCCAGTACTTC. It encodes CASSVGGGQKRGKTEETQYF.

The gene calls are TRBV7-3 and TRBJ2-1; tentatively, D is TRBD1 (6 bases). V lost 2 bases to trimming and J lost 7 bases, with 15 bases between them. The CDR3 contains 15 residues. The germline V gene encodes CDR1 SGHTA and CDR2 FQGTGA. The CDR3 loop reads CASSLDRSFGNEQFF. CDR3 sequence (DNA): TGTGCCAGCAGCTTAGACAGGTCCTTTGGAAATGAGCAGTTCTTC.

This clonotype was recorded a few times. This sequence joins TRBV7-8 and TRBJ2-2, with 10 bases that match TRBD1. CDR1 SGHVS and CDR2 FQNEAQ come from the germline V gene. The ends lost 7 bases at V and 2 bases at J; junction bases unmatched: 10. The CDR3 has 17 amino acids. The CDR3 region is CASNPGQGRGNTGELFF. In DNA form, the CDR3 reads TGTGCCAGCAACCCGGGACAGGGGAGGGGAAACACCGGGGAGCTGTTTTTT.

This clonotype was seen many times. A junction end diverges from the germline sequence, so it may reflect a read error. V is TRBV5-5 and J is TRBJ2-5, with D unclear. CDR1 and CDR2 from the germline V gene are SGHKS and YYEKEE (reference sequence). This CDR3 has 13 residues. CDR3 region: CASSEKVVSADFF. CDR3 nucleotide sequence: TGTGCCAGCAGCGAGAAAGTGGTCAGCGCAGATTTCTTC.

This clonotype appeared a few times. The chain joins TRBV5-1 to TRBJ2-3, with TRBD2 matching over 15 bases. Germline assignment: CDR1 SGHRS and CDR2 YFSETQ. CDR3 length: 18 amino acids. V lost 0 bases to trimming and J lost 2 bases; unmatched junction nucleotides: 4. The CDR3 sequence is CASSLEGLAGGHTDTQYF. CDR3 bases: TGCGCCAGCAGCTTGGAGGGACTAGCGGGAGGACACACAGATACGCAGTATTTT.

This clonotype was counted a few times. The chain has TRBV14 and TRBJ2-7; 7 bases align to TRBD1. CDR3 length: 14 amino acids. Unmatched junction bases numbered 5, after V lost 3 bases and J lost 3 bases. Germline V lookup: CDR1 SGHDN, CDR2 FVKESK. The CDR3: CASSHTTGNYEQYF. The CDR3 coding sequence is TGTGCCAGCAGCCATACGACAGGGAACTACGAGCAGTACTTC.

This chain uses TRBV7-9 with TRBJ1-5; tentatively, D is TRBD1 (5 bases). Trimming took 0 bases from V and 10 from J, leaving 16 bases between them. From germline, CDR1 is SEHNR and CDR2 FQNEAQ (reference sequence). This CDR3 has 15 residues. The CDR3 reads CASSLAGAGPDPQHF. As DNA, the CDR3 is TGTGCCAGCAGCTTAGCAGGGGCCGGGCCGGATCCCCAGCATTTT.